This entry is about one T cell receptor (beta chain). Its specificity is unknown. The data were obtained in a study of shared clonotypes between healthy human individuals. Background on the study: A donor's plate count was three for CD4 naive and three for CD4 memory; CD8 naive had two and CD8 memory one. Notes on the study in general: Owing to a small donor count, the genetic and exposure-history diversity represented was limited.

Repertoires were generated with immunoSEQ multiplex PCR, while TCRdb's copy carries only in-frame clones and drops some. The sample lists more than 2 million clones; roughly 96% were seen once. The V gene end was trimmed by 4 bases and the J gene end by 5 bases; junction bases not matched to a gene: 5. The CDR3 covers 14 residues. Per germline, CDR1 MGHRA and CDR2 YSYEKL. CD4+ cells yielded CD45RA+ naive and CD45RA-negative memory subsets. The TCR originated in a man aged 18 to 30 in good health. The specimen was naive CD4+ T cells sorted from blood. Regarding subset: CD45RA+ positively selected. The rearrangement joins TRBV4-1 to TRBJ2-7; 10 nucleotides line up with TRBD1. CDR3 bases: TGCGCCAGCAGCCCGCTCGACAGGGGGCACGAGCAGTACTTC. This translates into CASSPLDRGHEQYF.